This is a list of T cell receptor beta chains from one sample in a study of blood T cell repertoires in COVID-19. The assay was immunoSEQ multiplex PCR, and TCRdb's table has in-frame clones only and misses some. The data show 95,000 to 120,000 clones, with roughly 85% seen just once and approximately 5% held by the top ten. The sequencing sample was made of peripheral blood. These receptors were taken from a woman between 55 and 75 years old with COVID-19, enrolled during active disease. CDR3s include the opening cysteine and the closing phenylalanine or tryptophan.

CDR3 length: 13
J gene: TRBJ1-1
V gene: TRBV4-3
CDR3 protein: CASSQGVVGEAFF

CDR3 length: 16
J gene: TRBJ1-1
V gene: TRBV7-3
CDR3 protein: CASSLEPGILGTEAFF

CDR3 length: 15
J gene: TRBJ2-2
V gene: TRBV4-1
CDR3 protein: CASSRKQGALGELFF

CDR3 length: 16
J gene: TRBJ1-1
V gene: TRBV18
CDR3 protein: CASSPLRTGTNTEAFF

CDR3 length: 15
J gene: TRBJ1-2
V gene: TRBV15
CDR3 protein: CATSDATGRVYGYTF

CDR3 length: 13
J gene: TRBJ1-1
V gene: TRBV7-9
CDR3 protein: CASSLAGGDEAFF

CDR3 length: 15
J gene: TRBJ1-5
V gene: TRBV28
CDR3 protein: CASSHRTLSNQPQHF

CDR3 length: 12
J gene: TRBJ2-7
V gene: TRBV28
CDR3 protein: CASSLSAGEQYF

CDR3 length: 15
J gene: TRBJ2-5
V gene: TRBV5-1
CDR3 protein: CASSLGSPGQETQYF

CDR3 length: 15
J gene: TRBJ2-3
V gene: TRBV7-3
CDR3 protein: CASSLSSSHTDTQYF

CDR3 length: 12
J gene: TRBJ2-7
V gene: TRBV12-3/TRBV12-4
CDR3 protein: CASSFESSEQYF

CDR3 length: 16
J gene: TRBJ2-3
V gene: TRBV5-1
CDR3 protein: CASSLADSGSTDTQYF

CDR3 length: 15
J gene: TRBJ1-1
V gene: TRBV7-9
CDR3 protein: CASSFEGQGGTEAFF

CDR3 length: 15
J gene: TRBJ2-5
V gene: TRBV7-9
CDR3 protein: CASSRGTSGEETQYF

CDR3 length: 15
J gene: TRBJ1-6
V gene: TRBV7-9
CDR3 protein: CASSLVGTVGSPLHF

CDR3 length: 17
J gene: TRBJ2-1
V gene: TRBV5-3
CDR3 protein: CARSLAGTSGGPGEQFF

CDR3 length: 15
J gene: TRBJ1-2
V gene: TRBV7-2
CDR3 protein: CASSLVDSSDYGYTF

CDR3 length: 11
J gene: TRBJ1-2
V gene: TRBV20-1
CDR3 protein: CSARTDYGYTF

CDR3 length: 12
J gene: TRBJ1-4
V gene: TRBV7-9
CDR3 protein: CASSLQGRKLFF

CDR3 length: 16
J gene: TRBJ1-1
V gene: TRBV10-3
CDR3 protein: CAISELATGASERAFF

CDR3 length: 15
J gene: TRBJ1-2
V gene: TRBV4-1
CDR3 protein: CASSHPGQGTYGYTF

CDR3 length: 15
J gene: TRBJ2-1
V gene: TRBV5-1
CDR3 protein: CASSLEDRVFNEQFF

CDR3 length: 15
J gene: TRBJ2-1
V gene: TRBV13
CDR3 protein: CASTLTSVKFPEQFF

CDR3 length: 14
J gene: TRBJ1-6
V gene: TRBV25-1
CDR3 protein: CASSHSRGNSPLHF

CDR3 length: 13
J gene: TRBJ1-2
V gene: TRBV27
CDR3 protein: CASSPWGDDGYTF

CDR3 length: 14
J gene: TRBJ1-2
V gene: TRBV6-2/TRBV6-3
CDR3 protein: CASSDPTVNYGYTF

CDR3 length: 14
J gene: TRBJ1-4
V gene: TRBV7-9
CDR3 protein: CASSLVQGSEKLFF

CDR3 length: 17
J gene: TRBJ1-1
V gene: TRBV9
CDR3 protein: CASSPDSGGARAHEAFF

CDR3 length: 13
J gene: TRBJ2-7
V gene: TRBV3-1/TRBV3-2
CDR3 protein: CASSQIRGYEQYF